The clone carrying this TCR beta chain showed up just a few times. Its specificity is unknown. One base away lies a much larger clone, so this may be a sequencing read error. With 7 bases removed from V and 0 bases from J, the gap between germline ends came to 8 bases. Germline CDR1 and CDR2: SNHLY and FYNNEI. This CDR3 has 13 residues. This entry comes from a study of response to subunit inactivated influenza vaccine. Overall study results and limits: T cells newly recruited by each seasonal influenza vaccination are few, the authors suggested.

TCRdb re-called the RT-PCR reads through MiXCR, storing one row per CDR3 protein. The sample contains a few hundred thousand distinct CDR3 sequences, roughly 7.9% of which appear only once. The source was PBMCs from blood, collected about 23 months after vaccination. The V and J genes are TRBV2 and TRBJ2-3; D not certain. The origin of this receptor is a man between 50 and 75 years old who received an inactivated influenza vaccine. CDR3 amino acids: CASKWGSTDTQYF. The DNA for the CDR3 is TGTGCCAGCAAGTGGGGAAGCACAGATACGCAGTATTTT.